A single sample gave rise to the 25 T cell receptor beta chains below, sequenced in a study of glioma-infiltrating T cells. Amplification of TCR alpha and beta CDR3 regions from RNA used iRepertoire nested multiplex PCR. In TCRdb, the multiplex PCR reads were re-called with MiXCR into one record per CDR3 protein. This table holds some 10,000 distinct CDR3 sequences, approximately 58% found once. The material sequenced was glioma tissue, nonneoplastic brain tissue, or PBMCs (not recorded which). The receptors stem from a human donor with low-grade glioma or glioblastoma, undergoing nonglioma brain surgery, or in good health (not recorded which).

This chain joins TRBV7-2 and TRBJ2-1, with a possible D match to TRBD2 (6 bases). The CDR3 extends over 14 amino acids. The germline gives CDR1 SGHTA, CDR2 FQGNSA. The CDR3 bases are TGTGTTAGCAGCTTACCGGGGGTGATGAATGAGCAGTTCTTC. Translated, it gives CVSSLPGVMNEQFF.

V usage is TRBV20-1 and J usage is TRBJ2-3; TRBD2 matches 9 bases. V was clipped by 5 bases and J by 5 bases; unmatched bases: 8. Germline V gene lookup returns CDR1 DFQATT and CDR2 SNEGSKA (reference sequence). The CDR3 loop spans 14 amino acids. As DNA, the CDR3 is TGCAGTGCTTCCGGGACTAGCAGTAGAGATACGCAGTATTTT. Translation gives CSASGTSSRDTQYF.

This chain joins TRBV20-1 and TRBJ2-1; tentative D call: TRBD2 (5 bases). This CDR3 is built from 16 residues. Looked up from germline, CDR1 is DFQATT and CDR2 is SNEGSKA (reference sequence). The V and J ends lost 7 bases and 7 bases respectively, with 26 bases between them. The CDR3 nucleotides read TGCAGTGATAATTCTGTCGTATTAGCGCGGTGGAATGAGCAGTTCTTC. It codes for CSDNSVVLARWNEQFF.

Concerning this clonotype itself: An end of the junction does not agree with germline; a read error may underlie this. The rearrangement joins TRBV25-1 to TRBJ1-1; D gene unclear. Germline V gives CDR1 MGHDK, CDR2 SYGVNS. The CDR3 is made up of 14 amino acids. This CDR3 reads CASSPTCSVTEAFF. As DNA, the CDR3 is TGTGCCAGCAGTCCTACATGTAGTGTGACTGAGGCTTTCTTT.

To note about this clonotype: Mismatch with germline at one junction end may stem from a read error. The chain joins TRBV27 to TRBJ2-3; no firm D call. Per the germline V gene, CDR1 is MNHEY and CDR2 is SMNVEV (reference sequence). CDR3 length: 16 residues. The CDR3 nucleotides are TGTGCCAGCAGTTTCGGTCGCGGACCCCGCACCGCCACGCCGTCTTTT. Its protein product is CASSFGRGPRTATPSF.

The chain uses TRBV6-6 and TRBJ2-7; D might be TRBD2 (7 bases). Trimming took off 6 bases at V and 2 bases at J, with 17 bases between the two ends. This CDR3 is built from 15 residues. Germline V gene data show CDR1 as MNHNY and CDR2 as SVGAGI (reference sequence). CDR3 in DNA: TGTGCCAGCAGGCCGAAGGGGGGGGCCCCCTACGAGCAGTACTTC. It specifies CASRPKGGAPYEQYF.

This clonotype has only one observation. This chain links TRBV6-1 with TRBJ2-2, with 7 bases matching TRBD2. Unmatched junction bases numbered 8, after V lost 8 bases and J lost 5 bases. The CDR3 spans 14 residues. Germline CDR1 reads MNHNS; CDR2 reads SASEGT. CDR3 loop: CASWDYPGTGELFF. The CDR3 region has the DNA TGTGCCAGCTGGGACTACCCGGGGACCGGGGAGCTGTTTTTT.

This clonotype was detected ten times or more. The chain links TRBV5-1 to TRBJ2-7, with D unresolved. The V gene's germline CDR1 is SGHRS and CDR2 YFSETQ. Trimming pared 4 bases from V and 3 bases from J, leaving 11 bases between. The CDR3 loop spans 13 amino acids. CDR3 sequence (DNA): TGCGCCAGCAGCCCGAATACGGGCTACGAGCAGTACTTC. Translated, it gives CASSPNTGYEQYF.

Concerning this clonotype: The junction shows a germline mismatch at one end, possibly a read error. The V call is TRBV18, the J call TRBJ2-1, with D tentatively TRBD2 (5 bases). The CDR3 is 14 residues long. Germline lookup yields CDR1 KGHSH and CDR2 LQKENI. CDR3 residues: CASSPLRELKEQFF. The CDR3 DNA reads TGTGCCAGCTCGCCACTTAGGGAGCTCAAAGAGCAGTTCTTC.

On this clonotype itself: One junction end does not reproduce the germline sequence, and a read error may be involved. The CDR3 DNA reads TGTGCCAGCAGCCCACTAGCGGGAGCCTCTAATGAGCAGTTCTTC. As protein: CASSPLAGASNEQFF. The chain links TRBV4-1 to TRBJ2-1, with 11 bases lining up with TRBD2. CDR3 length: 15 residues. CDR1 is MGHRA, CDR2 YSYEKL, per germline.

This clonotype is termed medium-sized (0.01 to 0.1%). V gene TRBV7-2 combines with J gene TRBJ2-2, with a possible D match to TRBD1 (5 bases). This CDR3 region has 14 residues. Germline V gene data show CDR1 as SGHTA and CDR2 as FQGNSA. The V end lost 7 bases, the J end lost 5 bases, and 14 bases lay between the germline ends. DNA for the CDR3: TGTGCCAGCATGGATCCAGGGATGACCGGGGAGCTGTTTTTT. Translating it yields CASMDPGMTGELFF.

Regarding this clonotype: A read error may produce the germline difference seen at one junction end. The chain employs TRBV12-5 and TRBJ1-1; maybe TRBD1 (5 bases). CDR1 LGHNT and CDR2 FRNRAP come from the germline V gene. This CDR3 is 16 amino acids long. The CDR3 region is CGSVPPTSGRNTEALF. CDR3 bases: TGTGGTAGTGTTCCTCCTACATCGGGACGGAACACTGAAGCTTTGTTT.

To note about this clonotype: This likely comes from a read error, as the CDR3 has no conserved phenylalanine or tryptophan at its end. The CDR3 DNA follows: TGCGCCAGCAGTTCCAGCGGGGGGAAAGAGACCCAGTACTTA. Protein: CASSSSGGKETQYL. The chain combines TRBV28 with TRBJ2-5, with TRBD2 matching over 9 bases. The CDR3 consists of 14 residues. Germline V gene data show CDR1 as MDHEN and CDR2 as SYDVKM.

This clonotype has a single count. This chain links TRBV7-8 with TRBJ2-1, with D possibly being TRBD2 (7 bases). V lost 1 base and J lost 3, with 13 bases in between. Germline CDR1 SGHVS, CDR2 FQNEAQ. The CDR3 length is 16 residues. CDR3 DNA: TGTGCCAGCAGCTTAGTAGGGGGGGAGCGCTACAATGAGCAGTTCTTC. This translates into CASSLVGGERYNEQFF.

About this clonotype: No conserved phenylalanine or tryptophan ends this CDR3, so it is likely a read error. The chain combines TRBV28 with TRBJ1-1, with no clear D. The CDR3 is 11 amino acids. In germline, CDR1 is MDHEN, CDR2 SYDVKM. V lost 6 bases and J 2 bases, leaving 4 bases between the germline ends. The CDR3: CASRRNTEAFS. The CDR3 DNA sequence: TGTGCCAGCAGGCGAAACACTGAAGCTTTCTCT.

The sample holds many counts of this clonotype. Possible read error: a much larger clone is one base away. J is TRBJ1-1 and V is TRBV19; D perhaps matches TRBD1 (5 bases). CDR1 and CDR2 (germline): LNHDA, SQIVND (reference sequence). This CDR3 contains 13 residues. For the CDR3, the DNA is TGTGCCAGTCGGAAAGGGAGTGGGACTGAATCTTTCTTT. Translating gives CASRKGSGTESFF.

Concerning this clonotype itself: One end of the junction varies from germline; a read error may be responsible. V usage is TRBV2 and J usage is TRBJ1-2; D is possibly TRBD1 (6 bases). The CDR3 runs 13 residues. From germline, CDR1 is SNHLY and CDR2 FYNNEI. CDR3 amino acids: CASSDTGNYAYTF. CDR3 nucleotide sequence: TGTGCCAGCAGTGATACAGGGAACTATGCCTACACCTTC.

This clonotype showed up just a few times. V is TRBV6-2 or TRBV6-3 and J is TRBJ2-1, with 10 bases identical to TRBD2. The CDR3 length is 15 residues. Germline V CDR1 and CDR2: MNHEY, SVGEGT. The trim removed 8 bases at V and 3 bases at J, leaving 7 bases unmatched. The CDR3 nucleotides read TGTGCCAGCGGACCTAGCGGGAGTAACTACAATGAGCAGTTCTTC. Translation: CASGPSGSNYNEQFF.

This clonotype was observed many times. A much larger clone lies one base from this, so it may be a read error. The genes are TRBV20-1 and TRBJ2-7; 9 bases line up with TRBD2. J was trimmed by 6 bases and V by 5 bases; bases with no gene match: 5. CDR3 length: 12 residues. Germline lookup yields CDR1 DFQATT and CDR2 SNEGSKA (reference sequence). CDR3 protein: CSASGTSCEQYF. CDR3 DNA: TGCAGTGCTTCCGGGACTAGCTGCGAGCAGTACTTC.

The chain uses TRBV13 and TRBJ1-1; D is unresolved. The V end lost 8 bases, the J end lost 5 bases, and 12 bases lay between the germline ends. The CDR3 has 12 amino acids. Germline V gene data show CDR1 as PRHDT and CDR2 as FYEKMQ (reference sequence). The CDR3, as DNA: TGTGCCAGCGGCTCCACGAGAACTGAAGCTTTCTTT. Its protein product is CASGSTRTEAFF.

The chain couples TRBV7-2 to TRBJ2-2; 7 nucleotides line up with TRBD1. This CDR3 has 13 residues. V lost 5 bases, J lost 6 bases, and 3 bases stayed unmatched. CDR1 and CDR2 from the germline V gene are SGHTA and FQGNSA. CDR3 nucleotide sequence: TGTGCCAGCAGCCTAGGGACAGCCGGGGAGCTGTTTTTT. It codes for CASSLGTAGELFF.

This clonotype was picked up many times. The chain uses TRBV12-3 or TRBV12-4 and TRBJ2-3; no firm D call. Trimming removed 8 bases from V and 10 bases from J, with 13 bases in between. This CDR3 contains 11 residues. The DNA for the CDR3 is TGTGCCAGCCTTGCCCGGAAAGCGCAGTATTTT. Its protein is CASLARKAQYF.

Notes on this clonotype: The junction departs from the called germline gene at one end, perhaps through a read error. This chain joins TRBV20-1 and TRBJ1-2; 7 bases fit TRBD1. This CDR3 has 12 residues. Germline CDR1 reads DFQATT; CDR2 reads SNEGSKA (reference sequence). The CDR3 bases are TGCAGTGATAGAGATGAGGGGGCGGGCTACACCTTC. The encoded protein is CSDRDEGAGYTF.

This clonotype is deemed medium-sized (0.01 to 0.1%). The J gene is TRBJ1-5, the V gene TRBV6-1; possible D gene TRBD1, 6 bases. Germline CDR1 is MNHNS and CDR2 is SASEGT. CDR3 length equals 19 residues. V was shortened by 4 bases and J by 0 bases, with 22 bases between the two germline ends. CDR3 amino acids: CASSATGTSRVYSNQPQHF. CDR3 DNA: TGTGCCAGCAGTGCTACCGGGACATCCAGGGTCTATAGCAATCAGCCCCAGCATTTT.

This clonotype is medium-sized in the sample. The chain joins TRBV7-8 to TRBJ1-5, with 9 positions matching TRBD1. The germline gives CDR1 SGHVS, CDR2 FQNEAQ. The V gene end was trimmed by 5 bases and the J gene end by 4 bases; junction bases not matched to a gene: 6. The length of the CDR3 is 15 residues. This chain's CDR3 is CASSQGQGQNQPQHF. CDR3 sequence (DNA): TGTGCCAGCAGCCAAGGACAGGGGCAGAATCAGCCCCAGCATTTT.